This T cell receptor beta chain was captured by sequencing in a study of T cell responses to AZD1222 COVID-19 vaccine. About the research overall: Analyses pooled second doses at about 4 or about 12 weeks. Regarding the study as a whole: Spike was spanned by vaccine-associated CD4 TCRs, which were dominant at 160-218 and 743-854. Seropositive status at baseline applied to only six AZD1222 recipients.

On this clone itself: Its specificity is not known.

Produced via immunoSEQ multiplex PCR; TCRdb's table is partial and in-frame only. The table shows 90,000 to 110,000 clones, with around 90% occurring only once. The CDR3 covers 13 residues. Trimming took 5 bases from V and 3 from J, leaving 11 bases between them. Germline V gene sequence: CDR1 MDHEN, CDR2 SYDVKM. This clonotype was obtained from an adult in good health. Sequencing used peripheral blood, obtained on day 0 of AZD1222 vaccination. The chain employs TRBV28 and TRBJ2-7, with TRBD1 as a possible D gene (5 bases). The CDR3 loop reads CASSPTGFYEQYF. The DNA of the CDR3 is TGTGCCAGCAGTCCAACAGGATTCTACGAGCAGTACTTC.